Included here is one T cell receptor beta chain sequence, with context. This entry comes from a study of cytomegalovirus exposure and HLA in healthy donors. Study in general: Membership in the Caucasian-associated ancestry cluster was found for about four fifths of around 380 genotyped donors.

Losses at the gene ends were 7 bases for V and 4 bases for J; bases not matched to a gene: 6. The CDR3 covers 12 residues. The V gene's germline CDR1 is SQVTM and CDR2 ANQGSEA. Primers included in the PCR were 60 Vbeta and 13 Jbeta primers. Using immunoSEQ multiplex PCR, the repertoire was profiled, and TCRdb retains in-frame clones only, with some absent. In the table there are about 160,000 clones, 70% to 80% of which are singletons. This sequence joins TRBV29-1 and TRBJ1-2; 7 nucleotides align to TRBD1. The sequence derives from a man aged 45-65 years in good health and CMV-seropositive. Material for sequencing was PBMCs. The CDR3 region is CSARDSLYGYTF. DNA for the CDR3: TGCAGCGCCCGGGACAGCCTCTATGGCTACACCTTC.